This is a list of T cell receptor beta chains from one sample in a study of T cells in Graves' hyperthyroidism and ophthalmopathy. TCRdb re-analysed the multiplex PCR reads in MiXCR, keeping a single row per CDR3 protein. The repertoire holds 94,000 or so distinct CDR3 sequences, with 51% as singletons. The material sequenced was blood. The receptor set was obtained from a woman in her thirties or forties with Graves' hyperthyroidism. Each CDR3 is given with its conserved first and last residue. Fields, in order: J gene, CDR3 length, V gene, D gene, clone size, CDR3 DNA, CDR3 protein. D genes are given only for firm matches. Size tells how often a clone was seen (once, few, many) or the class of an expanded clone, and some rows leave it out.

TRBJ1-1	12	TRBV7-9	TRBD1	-	TGTGCCAGCAGCGACGGGGACAGGGTGGCTTTCTTT	CASSDGDRVAFF
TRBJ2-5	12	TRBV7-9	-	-	TGTGCCAGCAGCATCGATCGGGGGCCCCAGTACTTC	CASSIDRGPQYF
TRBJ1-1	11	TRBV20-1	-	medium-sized	TGCAGTGCTAGACCGAACACTGAAGCTTTCTTT	CSARPNTEAFF
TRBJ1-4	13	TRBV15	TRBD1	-	TGTGCCACCAGGCAGACAGGGAATGAAAAACTGTTTTTT	CATRQTGNEKLFF
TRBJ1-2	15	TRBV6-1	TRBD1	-	TGTGCCAGCAGAGAATTACAGGGGGACTACTATGGCTGCACCTTC	CASRELQGDYYGCTF
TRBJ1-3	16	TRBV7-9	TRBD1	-	TGTGCCAGCAGCTTAGGGGACAGGGTCTCTGGAAACACCATATATTTT	CASSLGDRVSGNTIYF
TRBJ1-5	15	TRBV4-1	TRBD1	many	TGCGCCAGCAGCCAGGACAGGGGGGAGAATCAGCCCCAGCATTTT	CASSQDRGENQPQHF
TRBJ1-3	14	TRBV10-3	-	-	TGTGCCATCAGTGGGCAGGTGCGCGGCTACACCATATATTTT	CAISGQVRGYTIYF
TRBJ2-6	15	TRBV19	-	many	TGTGCCAGTAGTATAACGGCAACTGGGGCCAACGTCCTGACTTTC	CASSITATGANVLTF
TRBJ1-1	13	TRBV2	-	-	TGTGCCAGCTTAGCGGAGGGGCGGACTGAAGCTTTCTTT	CASLAEGRTEAFF
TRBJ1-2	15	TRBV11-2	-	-	TGTGCCAGCAGCCAAGTAGCACAGCCCGCCCATGGCTACACCTTC	CASSQVAQPAHGYTF
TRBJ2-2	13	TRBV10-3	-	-	TGTGCCATCAGTGAGTTGCACAACCGGGAGCTGTTTTTT	CAISELHNRELFF
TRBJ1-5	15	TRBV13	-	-	TGTGCCAGCAGCCAGGAGCCCTGGGAGGGGGAGACCCAGCATTTT	CASSQEPWEGETQHF
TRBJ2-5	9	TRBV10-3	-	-	TGTGCCATCAGTGGGACCCAGTACTTC	CAISGTQYF
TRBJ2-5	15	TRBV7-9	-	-	TGTGCCAGCAGCGACCGACTAGGCGGGGAGGAGACCCAGTACTTC	CASSDRLGGEETQYF
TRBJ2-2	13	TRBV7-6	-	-	TGTGCCAGCAGGGGGCGGCTTCCCGGGGAGCTGTTTTTT	CASRGRLPGELFF
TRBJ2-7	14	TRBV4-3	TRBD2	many	TGCGCCAGCAGCCAAGATCTAGCGGGAGACGAGCAGTACTTC	CASSQDLAGDEQYF
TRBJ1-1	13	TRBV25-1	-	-	TGTGCCAGCAGAAAGACAGCGAACACTGAAGCTTTCTTT	CASRKTANTEAFF
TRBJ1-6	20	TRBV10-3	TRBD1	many	TGTGCCATCAGCCCCAATCCCTCAGGGGGCAAGACGTCCTATAATTCACCCCTCCACTTT	CAISPNPSGGKTSYNSPLHF
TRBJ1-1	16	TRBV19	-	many	TGTGCCAGCTCACCACCCAGGGGCTGGGTGAACACTGAAGCTTTCTTT	CASSPPRGWVNTEAFF
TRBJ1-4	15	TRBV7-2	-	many	TGTGCCAGCAGCTATCAGGGGTTGGTTGATGAAAAACTGTTTTTT	CASSYQGLVDEKLFF
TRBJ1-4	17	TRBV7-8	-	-	TGTGCCAGCAAACGCACCGTCAAGGAACTGACTAACGAAAAACCGTTTTTT	CASKRTVKELTNEKPFF
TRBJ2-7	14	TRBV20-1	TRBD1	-	TGCAGTGCTATTGCCGGGACAGGGGACAACGAGCAGTACTTC	CSAIAGTGDNEQYF
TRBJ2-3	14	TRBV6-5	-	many	TGTGCCAGCAGTTCGGGACGAAGCACAGATACGCAGTATTTT	CASSSGRSTDTQYF
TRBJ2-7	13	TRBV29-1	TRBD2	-	TGCAGCAGTCCCCTAGCGGGAGCCAGGAAGCAGTACTTC	CSSPLAGARKQYF
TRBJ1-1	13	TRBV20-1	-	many	TGCAGTGCTAGAGATGGGAAGGGCACTGAAGCTTTCTTT	CSARDGKGTEAFF
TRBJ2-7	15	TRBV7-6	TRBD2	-	TGTGCCAGCAGCTTAGGGGCTAGCGGGAATTTGGAGCAGTACTTC	CASSLGASGNLEQYF
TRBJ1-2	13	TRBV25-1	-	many	TGTGCCAGCCAAGATAGGGGGGATTATGGCTACACCTTC	CASQDRGDYGYTF
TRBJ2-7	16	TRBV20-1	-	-	TGCAGTGCTAGACGGGCAGGGGGCGGGAGGCCTTACGAGCAGTACTTC	CSARRAGGGRPYEQYF
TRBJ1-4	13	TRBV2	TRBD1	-	TGTGCCAGCAGCGGGACAGGGGCGAACAAACTGTTTTTT	CASSGTGANKLFF
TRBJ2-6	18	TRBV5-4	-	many	TGTGCCAGCAGCGAATGGGGCGGGTACCTCTCTGGGGCCAACGTCCTGACTTTC	CASSEWGGYLSGANVLTF
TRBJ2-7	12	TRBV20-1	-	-	TGCAGCCCCCTAGGGGGATCCTACGAGCAGTACTTC	CSPLGGSYEQYF
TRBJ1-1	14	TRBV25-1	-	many	TGTGCCAGCAGTCGGGACAACCGGAACACTGAAGCTTTCTTT	CASSRDNRNTEAFF
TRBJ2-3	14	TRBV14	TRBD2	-	TGTGCCAGCAGCCAATTACTAGCGTGGGATACGCAGTATTTT	CASSQLLAWDTQYF
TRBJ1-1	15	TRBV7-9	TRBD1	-	TGTGCCAGCAGCCCTAGCGGGCAGGGGGGCACTGAAGCTTTCTTT	CASSPSGQGGTEAFF
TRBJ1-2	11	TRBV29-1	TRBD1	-	TGCAGCCATGGGGACAGCTATGGCTACACCTTC	CSHGDSYGYTF
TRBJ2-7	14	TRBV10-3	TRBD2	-	TGTGCCATCAGTGCGGGTAGCGGGAGGTACGAGCAGTACTTC	CAISAGSGRYEQYF
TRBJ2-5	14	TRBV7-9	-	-	TGTGCCAGCAGCACCCAACGTAGTGAAGAGACCCAGTACTTC	CASSTQRSEETQYF